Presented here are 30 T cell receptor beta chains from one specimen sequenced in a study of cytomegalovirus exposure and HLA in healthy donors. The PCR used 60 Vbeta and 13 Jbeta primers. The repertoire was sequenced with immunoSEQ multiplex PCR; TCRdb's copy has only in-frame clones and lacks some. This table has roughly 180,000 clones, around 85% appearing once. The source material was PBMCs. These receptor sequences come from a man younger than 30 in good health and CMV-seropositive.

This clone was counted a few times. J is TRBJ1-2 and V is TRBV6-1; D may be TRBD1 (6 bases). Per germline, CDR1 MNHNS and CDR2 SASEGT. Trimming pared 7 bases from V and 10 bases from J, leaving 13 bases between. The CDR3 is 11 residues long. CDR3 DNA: TGTGCCAGCAACTTCGACAGGAACTACACCTTC. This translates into CASNFDRNYTF.

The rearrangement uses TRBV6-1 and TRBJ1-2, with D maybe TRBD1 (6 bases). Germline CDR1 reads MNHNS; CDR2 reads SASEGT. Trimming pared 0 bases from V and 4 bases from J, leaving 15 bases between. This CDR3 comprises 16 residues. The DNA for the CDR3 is TGTGCCAGCAGTGAAGCGACAGGAGGACGGACCTATGGCTACACCTTC. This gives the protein CASSEATGGRTYGYTF.

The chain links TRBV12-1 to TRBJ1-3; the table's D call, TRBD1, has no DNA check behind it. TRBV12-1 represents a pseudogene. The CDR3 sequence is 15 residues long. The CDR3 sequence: CASSFESTGGNTIYF. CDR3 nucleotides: TGTGCCAGCAGCTTTGAGTCGACAGGAGGAAACACCATATATTTT.

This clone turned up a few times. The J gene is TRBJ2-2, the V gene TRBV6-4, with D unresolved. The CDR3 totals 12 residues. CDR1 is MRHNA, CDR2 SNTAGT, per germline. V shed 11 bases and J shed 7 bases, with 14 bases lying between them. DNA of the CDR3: TGTGCCGCCCGAGAAACGAACGGGGAGCTGTTTTTT. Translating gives CAARETNGELFF.

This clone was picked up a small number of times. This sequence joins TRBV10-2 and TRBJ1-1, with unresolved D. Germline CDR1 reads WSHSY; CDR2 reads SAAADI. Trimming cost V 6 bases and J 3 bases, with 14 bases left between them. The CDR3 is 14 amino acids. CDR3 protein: CASRPSGGHTEAFF. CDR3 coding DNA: TGCGCCAGCAGGCCCTCCGGAGGGCACACTGAAGCTTTCTTT.

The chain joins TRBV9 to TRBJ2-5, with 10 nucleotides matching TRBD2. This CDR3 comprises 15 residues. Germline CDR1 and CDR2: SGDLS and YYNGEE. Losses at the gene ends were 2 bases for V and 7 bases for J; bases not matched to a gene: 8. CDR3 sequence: CASSVGLAGAGTQYF. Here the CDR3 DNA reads TGTGCCAGCAGCGTCGGTCTAGCGGGGGCAGGGACCCAGTACTTC.

CDR3 amino acids: CASSPSGSTDTQYF. The CDR3 region has the DNA TGTGCCAGCAGCCCTAGCGGGAGCACAGATACGCAGTATTTT. The chain combines TRBV4-2 with TRBJ2-3, with TRBD2 matching over 8 bases. The CDR3 extends over 14 amino acids. With V trimmed by 4 bases and J by 0 bases, 0 bases remained unmatched. Germline CDR1 is LGHNA and CDR2 is YNFKEQ.

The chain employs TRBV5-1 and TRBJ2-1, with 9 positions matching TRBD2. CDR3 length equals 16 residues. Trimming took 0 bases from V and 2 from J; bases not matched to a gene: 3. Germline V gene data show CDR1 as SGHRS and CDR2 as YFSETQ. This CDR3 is CASSLVERGAYNEQFF. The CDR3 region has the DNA TGCGCCAGCAGCTTGGTAGAGCGGGGGGCCTACAATGAGCAGTTCTTC.

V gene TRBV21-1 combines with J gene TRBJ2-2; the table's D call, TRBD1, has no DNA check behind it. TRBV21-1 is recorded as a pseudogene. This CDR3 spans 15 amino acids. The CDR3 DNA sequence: TGTGCCAGCAGCAAGGACATCAGGAACACCGGGGAGCTGTTTTTT. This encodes CASSKDIRNTGELFF.

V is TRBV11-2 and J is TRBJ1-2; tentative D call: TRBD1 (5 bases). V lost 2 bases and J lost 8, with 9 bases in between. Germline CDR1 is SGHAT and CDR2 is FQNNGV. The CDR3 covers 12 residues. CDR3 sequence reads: CASSLQGWGYTF. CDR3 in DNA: TGTGCCAGCAGCTTACAGGGTTGGGGCTACACCTTC.

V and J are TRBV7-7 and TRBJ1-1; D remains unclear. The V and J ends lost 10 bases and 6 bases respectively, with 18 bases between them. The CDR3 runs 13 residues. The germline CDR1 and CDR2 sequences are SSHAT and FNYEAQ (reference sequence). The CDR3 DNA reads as TGTGCCACCGCCCCGGAGGCGCTCTCTGAAGCTTTCTTT. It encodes CATAPEALSEAFF.

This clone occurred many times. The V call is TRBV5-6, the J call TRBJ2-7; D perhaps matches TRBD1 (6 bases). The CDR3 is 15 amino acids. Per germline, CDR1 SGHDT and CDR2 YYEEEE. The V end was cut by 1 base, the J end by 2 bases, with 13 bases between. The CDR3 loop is CASSLFVGHPYEQYF. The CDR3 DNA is TGTGCCAGCAGCTTGTTCGTGGGACACCCCTACGAGCAGTACTTC.

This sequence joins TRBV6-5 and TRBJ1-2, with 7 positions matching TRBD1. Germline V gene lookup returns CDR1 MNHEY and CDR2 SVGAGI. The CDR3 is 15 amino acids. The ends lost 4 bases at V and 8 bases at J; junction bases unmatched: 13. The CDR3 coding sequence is TGTGCCAGCAGTTTTTCTCCGGGACAGTCTGTAGGCTACACCTTC. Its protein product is CASSFSPGQSVGYTF.

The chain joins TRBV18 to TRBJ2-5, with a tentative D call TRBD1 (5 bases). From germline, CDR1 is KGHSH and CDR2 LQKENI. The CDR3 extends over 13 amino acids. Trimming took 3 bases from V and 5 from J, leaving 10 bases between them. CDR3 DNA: TGTGCCAGCTCACCGGACATCGCTGAGACCCAGTACTTC. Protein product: CASSPDIAETQYF.

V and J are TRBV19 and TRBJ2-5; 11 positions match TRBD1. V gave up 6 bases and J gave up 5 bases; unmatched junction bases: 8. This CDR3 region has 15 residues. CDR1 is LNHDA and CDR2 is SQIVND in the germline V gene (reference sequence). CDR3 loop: CASRTGTGGKETQYF. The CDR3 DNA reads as TGTGCCAGTAGAACCGGGACAGGGGGTAAGGAGACCCAGTACTTC. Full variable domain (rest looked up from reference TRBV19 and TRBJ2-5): DGGITQSPKYLFRKEGQNVTLSCEQNLNHDAMYWYRQDPGQGLRLIYYSQIVNDFQKGDIAEGYSVSREKKESFPLTVTSAQKNPTAFYLCASRTGTGGKETQYFGPGTRLLVL.

The CDR3 loop reads CASSLAGFGNEQFF. CDR3 coding DNA: TGTGCCAGCAGTTTAGCGGGGTTTGGCAATGAGCAGTTCTTC. This sequence joins TRBV27 and TRBJ2-1; tentative D call: TRBD2 (6 bases). V was clipped by 2 bases and J by 6 bases, with 11 bases between them. The CDR3 loop spans 14 amino acids. Germline V CDR1 and CDR2: MNHEY, SMNVEV (reference sequence).

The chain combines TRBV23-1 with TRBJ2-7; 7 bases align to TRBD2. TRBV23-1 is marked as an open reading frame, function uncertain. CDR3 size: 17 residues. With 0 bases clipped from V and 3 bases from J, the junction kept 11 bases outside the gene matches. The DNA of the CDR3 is TGCGCCAGCAGTCAATCGAGAGTGGGCGGGGGTTTCTACGAGCAGTACTTC. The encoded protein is CASSQSRVGGGFYEQYF.

CDR3 residues: CSVEVEINTGELFF. Here the CDR3 DNA reads TGCAGCGTTGAAGTGGAGATTAACACCGGGGAGCTGTTTTTT. The rearrangement joins TRBV29-1 to TRBJ2-2, with D unclear. In germline, CDR1 is SQVTM, CDR2 ANQGSEA. This CDR3 is built from 14 residues. Trimming removed 1 base from V and 2 bases from J, with 8 bases in between.

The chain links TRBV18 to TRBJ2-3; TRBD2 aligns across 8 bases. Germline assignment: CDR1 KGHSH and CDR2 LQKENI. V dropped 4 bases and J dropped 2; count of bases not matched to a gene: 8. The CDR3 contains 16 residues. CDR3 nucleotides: TGTGCCAGCTCACGATGGGGACTAGGAGACACAGATACGCAGTATTTT. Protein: CASSRWGLGDTDTQYF.

The CDR3 region has the DNA TGTGCCAGCAGGAGGGGCCCTGACAGGGCAAAGAATGAGCAGTTCTTC. Protein sequence: CASRRGPDRAKNEQFF. The chain recombines TRBV6-6 with TRBJ2-1, with TRBD1 identical over 7 bases. CDR1 and CDR2 from the germline V gene are MNHNY and SVGAGI (reference sequence). V lost 6 bases and J lost 7; bases outside the gene matches: 15. The CDR3 has 16 residues.

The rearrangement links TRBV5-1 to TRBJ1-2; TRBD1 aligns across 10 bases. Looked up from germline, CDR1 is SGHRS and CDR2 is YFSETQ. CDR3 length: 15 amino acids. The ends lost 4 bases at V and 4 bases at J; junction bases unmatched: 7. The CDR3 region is CASSPGQGVGYGYTF. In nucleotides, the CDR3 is TGCGCCAGCAGCCCAGGACAGGGGGTAGGCTATGGCTACACCTTC.

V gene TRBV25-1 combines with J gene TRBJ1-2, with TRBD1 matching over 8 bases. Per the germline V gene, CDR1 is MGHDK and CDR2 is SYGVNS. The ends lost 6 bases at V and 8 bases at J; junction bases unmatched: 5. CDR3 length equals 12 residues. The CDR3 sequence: CASSQGAKGYTF. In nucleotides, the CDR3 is TGTGCCAGCAGCCAGGGGGCGAAAGGCTACACCTTC.

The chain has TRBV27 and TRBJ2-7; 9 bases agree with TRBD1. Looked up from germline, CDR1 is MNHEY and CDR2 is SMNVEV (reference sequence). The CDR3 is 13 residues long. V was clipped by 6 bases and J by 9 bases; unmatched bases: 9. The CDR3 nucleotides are TGTGCCAGCAGCCCCGGGACAGGGAGGAGGCAGTACTTC. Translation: CASSPGTGRRQYF.

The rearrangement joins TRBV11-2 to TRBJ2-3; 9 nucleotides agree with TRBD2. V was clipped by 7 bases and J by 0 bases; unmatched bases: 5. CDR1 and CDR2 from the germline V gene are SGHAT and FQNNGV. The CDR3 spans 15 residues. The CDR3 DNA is TGTGCCAGCACCTATAGCGGGGGAAGCACAGATACGCAGTATTTT. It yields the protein CASTYSGGSTDTQYF.

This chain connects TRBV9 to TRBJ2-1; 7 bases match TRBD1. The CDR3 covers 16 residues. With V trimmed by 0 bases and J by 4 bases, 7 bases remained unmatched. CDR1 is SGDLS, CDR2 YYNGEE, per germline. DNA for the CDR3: TGTGCCAGCAGCGTAGGTTCTACAGGGGCATACAATGAGCAGTTCTTC. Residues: CASSVGSTGAYNEQFF.

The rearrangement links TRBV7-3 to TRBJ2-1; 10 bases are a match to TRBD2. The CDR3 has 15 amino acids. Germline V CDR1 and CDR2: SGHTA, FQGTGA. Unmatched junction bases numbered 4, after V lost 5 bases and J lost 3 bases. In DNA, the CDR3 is TGTGCCAGCAGCCCCGGACTAGCGGTCTACAATGAGCAGTTCTTC. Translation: CASSPGLAVYNEQFF.

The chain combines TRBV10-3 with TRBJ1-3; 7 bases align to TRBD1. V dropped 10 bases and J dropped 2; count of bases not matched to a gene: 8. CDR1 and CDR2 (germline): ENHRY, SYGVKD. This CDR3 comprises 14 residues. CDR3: CATLQGGPGNTIYF. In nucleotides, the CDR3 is TGTGCCACCCTGCAAGGGGGCCCTGGAAACACCATATATTTT.

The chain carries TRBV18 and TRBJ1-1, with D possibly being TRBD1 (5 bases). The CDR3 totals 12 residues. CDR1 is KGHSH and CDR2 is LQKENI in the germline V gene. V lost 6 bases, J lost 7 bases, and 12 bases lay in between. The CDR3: CASSPIRGEAFF. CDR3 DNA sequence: TGTGCCAGCTCCCCGATTAGGGGTGAAGCTTTCTTT.

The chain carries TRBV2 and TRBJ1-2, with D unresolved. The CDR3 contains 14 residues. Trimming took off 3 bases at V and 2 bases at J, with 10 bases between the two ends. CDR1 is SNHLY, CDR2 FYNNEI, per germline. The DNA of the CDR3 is TGTGCCAGCAGTGAGATGGCAAACAACTATGGCTACACCTTC. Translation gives CASSEMANNYGYTF. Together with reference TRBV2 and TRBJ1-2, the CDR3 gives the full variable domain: EPEVTQTPSHQVTQMGQEVILRCVPISNHLYFYWYRQILGQKVEFLVSFYNNEISEKSEIFDDQFSVERPDGSNFTLKIRSTKLEDSAMYFCASSEMANNYGYTFGSGTRLTVV.

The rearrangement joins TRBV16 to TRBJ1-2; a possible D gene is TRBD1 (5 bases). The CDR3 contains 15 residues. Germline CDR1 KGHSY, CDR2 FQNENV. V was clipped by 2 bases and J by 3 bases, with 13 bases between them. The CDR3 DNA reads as TGTGCCAGCAGCCAAGGCTCGGGGGGGTACTATGGCTACACCTTC. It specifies CASSQGSGGYYGYTF.